This T cell receptor (beta chain) was identified during a study of graft-versus-host responses after intestinal transplantation. Profiling relied on immunoSEQ multiplex PCR, and the TCRdb table lists in-frame clones only, not all of them. The sample holds some 39,000 clones; roughly 95% are singletons and the top ten take around 0.22%. Trimming removed 0 bases from V and 1 base from J, with 7 bases in between. The CDR3 is 15 amino acids. Germline V lookup: CDR1 LGHNA, CDR2 YSLEER. About this clone itself: Its specificity is not known.

The material was unstimulated CD8+ T cells sorted from spleen or lymph node cells, obtained before transplant. V and J are TRBV4-3 and TRBJ2-1; D gene unclear. The clonotype was recovered from a human donor who was the organ donor for an intestinal transplant. CDR3 sequence: CASSQESLSYNEQFF. The CDR3 nucleotides are TGCGCCAGCAGCCAAGAATCCCTTTCCTACAATGAGCAGTTCTTC.